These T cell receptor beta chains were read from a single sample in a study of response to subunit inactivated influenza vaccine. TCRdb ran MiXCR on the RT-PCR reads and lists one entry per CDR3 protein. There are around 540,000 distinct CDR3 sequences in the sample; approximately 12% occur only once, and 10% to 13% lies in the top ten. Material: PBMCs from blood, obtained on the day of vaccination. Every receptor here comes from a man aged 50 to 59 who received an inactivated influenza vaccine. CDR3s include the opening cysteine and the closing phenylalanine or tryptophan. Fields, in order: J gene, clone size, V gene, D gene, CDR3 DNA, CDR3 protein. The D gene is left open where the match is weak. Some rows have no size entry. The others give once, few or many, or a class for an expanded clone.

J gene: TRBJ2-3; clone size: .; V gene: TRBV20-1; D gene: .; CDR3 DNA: TGCAGTGCTAGAGATCCCCCGACCAGGTCGAGAGATACGCAGTATTTT; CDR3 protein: CSARDPPTRSRDTQYF
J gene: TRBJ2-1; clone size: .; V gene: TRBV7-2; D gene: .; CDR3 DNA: TGTGCCAGCGCTGAGGCCTGGGGAGTGTTCAATGAGCAGTTCTTC; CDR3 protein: CASAEAWGVFNEQFF
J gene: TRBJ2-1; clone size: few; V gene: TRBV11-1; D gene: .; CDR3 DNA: TGTGCCAGCAGCTTAACTCCCCGGGACAATGAGCAGTTCTTC; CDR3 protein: CASSLTPRDNEQFF
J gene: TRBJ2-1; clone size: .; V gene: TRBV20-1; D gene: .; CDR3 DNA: TGCAGTGCTAGGCTTCGGGAGTCGGACAATGAGCAGTTCTTC; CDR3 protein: CSARLRESDNEQFF
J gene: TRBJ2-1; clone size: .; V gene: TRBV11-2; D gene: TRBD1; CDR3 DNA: TGTGCCAGCAGCTTAGAATATACAACCTCCCGGGACAGGTTTATTGAGCAGTTCTTC; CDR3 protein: CASSLEYTTSRDRFIEQFF
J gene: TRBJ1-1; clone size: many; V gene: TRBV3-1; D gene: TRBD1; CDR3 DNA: TGTGCCAGCAGGGAACAGGGGCGCACTGAAGCTTTCTTT; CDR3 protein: CASREQGRTEAFF
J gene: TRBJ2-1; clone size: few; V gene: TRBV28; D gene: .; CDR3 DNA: TGTGCCAGCAGTTTGACCCCCGGGACACAGGGAATTGGTGAGCAGTTCTTC; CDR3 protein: CASSLTPGTQGIGEQFF
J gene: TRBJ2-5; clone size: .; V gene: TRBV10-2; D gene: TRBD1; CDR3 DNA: TGCGCCAGCAGTGAGGTAGGGGGCGCAACGGAGACCCAGTACTTC; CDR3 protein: CASSEVGGATETQYF
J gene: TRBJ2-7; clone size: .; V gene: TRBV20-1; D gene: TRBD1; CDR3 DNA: TGCAGTGCTTACCGGGACAGCTACGAGCAGTACTTC; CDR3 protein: CSAYRDSYEQYF
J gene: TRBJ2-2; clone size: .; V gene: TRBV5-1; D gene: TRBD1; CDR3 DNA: TGCGCCAGCAGCCCGGACAGGGCCCTAACCGGGGAGCTGTTTTTT; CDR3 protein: CASSPDRALTGELFF
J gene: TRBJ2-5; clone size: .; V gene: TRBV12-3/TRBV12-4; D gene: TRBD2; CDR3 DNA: TGTGCCAGCAGCCGGACTAGCGGGAGGGCCGGAGAGACCCAGTACTTC; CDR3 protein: CASSRTSGRAGETQYF
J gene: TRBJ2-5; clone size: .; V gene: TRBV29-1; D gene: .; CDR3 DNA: TGCAGCGTTGGTCAGGGTTTAGGTGCGGAGACCCAGTACTTC; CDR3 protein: CSVGQGLGAETQYF
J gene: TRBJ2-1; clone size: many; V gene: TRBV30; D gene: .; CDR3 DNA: TGTGCCTGGAGTGCGGGGGGCAAATTGGATGAGCAGTTCTTC; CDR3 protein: CAWSAGGKLDEQFF
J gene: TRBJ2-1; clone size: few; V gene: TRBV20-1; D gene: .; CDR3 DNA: TGCAGTGCTAGCGGGCTGAACAACAATGAGCAGTTCTTC; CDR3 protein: CSASGLNNNEQFF
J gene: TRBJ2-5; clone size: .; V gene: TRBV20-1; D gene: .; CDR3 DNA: TGCAGTGCTAGCGGGGGCCTTCAAGAGACCCAGTACTTC; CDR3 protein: CSASGGLQETQYF
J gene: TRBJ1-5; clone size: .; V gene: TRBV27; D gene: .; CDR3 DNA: TGTGCCAGCAGTTTTGCGGGCCAGCCCCAGCATTTT; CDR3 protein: CASSFAGQPQHF
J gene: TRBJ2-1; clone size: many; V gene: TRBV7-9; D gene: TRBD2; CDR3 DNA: TGTGCCAGCATCGAGAGACTAGCGGGGTGGGATGAGCAGTTCTTC; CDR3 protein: CASIERLAGWDEQFF
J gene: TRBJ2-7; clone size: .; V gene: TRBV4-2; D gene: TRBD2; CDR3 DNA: TGTGCCAGCAGCCCTTGGACTAGCGGGGACGAGCAGTACTTC; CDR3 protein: CASSPWTSGDEQYF
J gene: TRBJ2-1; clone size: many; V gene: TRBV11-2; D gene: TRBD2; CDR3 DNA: TGTGCCAGCAGCGCCGGGACTAGCGGGAACAATGAGCAGTTCTTC; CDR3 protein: CASSAGTSGNNEQFF
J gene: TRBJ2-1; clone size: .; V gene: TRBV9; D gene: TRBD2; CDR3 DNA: TGTGCCAGCAGCGTAGGGGGGGGCGCTAGCGGGATTTCATATGAGCAGTTCTTC; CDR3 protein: CASSVGGGASGISYEQFF
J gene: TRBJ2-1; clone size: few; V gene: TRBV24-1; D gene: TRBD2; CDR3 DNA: TGTGCCACCAGTGACCAAACGGGGAGCGGGAGAGTCAACAATGAGCAGTTCTTC; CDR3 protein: CATSDQTGSGRVNNEQFF
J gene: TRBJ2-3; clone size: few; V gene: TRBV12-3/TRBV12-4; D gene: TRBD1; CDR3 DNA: TGTGCCAGCAGGGCAGGGACAGGTGCCCGCACAGATACGCAGTATTTT; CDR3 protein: CASRAGTGARTDTQYF
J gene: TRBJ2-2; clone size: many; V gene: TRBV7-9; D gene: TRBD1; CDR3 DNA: TGTGCCAGCAGCTTAGGGACAGGCGCCGCCGGGGAGCTGTTTTTT; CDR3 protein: CASSLGTGAAGELFF
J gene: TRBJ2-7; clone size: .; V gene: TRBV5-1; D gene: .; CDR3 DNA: TGCGCCAGCAGCTTGGAGCGGCCTTCCTACGAGCAGTACTTC; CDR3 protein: CASSLERPSYEQYF
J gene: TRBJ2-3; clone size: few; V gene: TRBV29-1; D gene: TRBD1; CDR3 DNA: TGCAGCGCTGGACAGGGGGCACGCACAGATACGCAGTATTTT; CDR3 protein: CSAGQGARTDTQYF
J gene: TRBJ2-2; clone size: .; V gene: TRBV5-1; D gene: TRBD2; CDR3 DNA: TGCGCCAGCAGCCCGGGACTAGCGGGACACACCGGGGAGCTGTTTTTT; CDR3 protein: CASSPGLAGHTGELFF
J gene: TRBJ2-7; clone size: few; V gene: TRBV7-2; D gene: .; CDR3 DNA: TGTGCCAGCAGCAGGTTTGGGGCCGAGCAGTACTTC; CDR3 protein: CASSRFGAEQYF
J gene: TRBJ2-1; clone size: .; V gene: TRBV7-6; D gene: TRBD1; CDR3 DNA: TGTGCCAGCAGCCCTACAGGGGGGGAGCAGTTCTTC; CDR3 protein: CASSPTGGEQFF
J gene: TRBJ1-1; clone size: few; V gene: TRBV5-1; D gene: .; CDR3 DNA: TGCGCCAGCAGCTTGGCCGGGGCAGGGGTCTTCACTGAAGCTTTCTTT; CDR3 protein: CASSLAGAGVFTEAFF
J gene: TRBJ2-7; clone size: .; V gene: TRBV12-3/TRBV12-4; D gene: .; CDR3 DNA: TGTGCCAGCAGTAAATCCGGGGGCTACGAGCAGTACTTC; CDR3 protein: CASSKSGGYEQYF
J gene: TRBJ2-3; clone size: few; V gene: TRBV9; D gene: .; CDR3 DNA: TGTGCCAGCAGCGCCTCCGGGTCCCCGGCAGCAGATACGCAGTATTTT; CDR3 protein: CASSASGSPAADTQYF
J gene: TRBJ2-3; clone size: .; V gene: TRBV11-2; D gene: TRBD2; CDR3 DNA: TGTGCCAGCAGCCTTAACCCCCCTAGCGGACTGAGCACAGATACGCAGTATTTT; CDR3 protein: CASSLNPPSGLSTDTQYF
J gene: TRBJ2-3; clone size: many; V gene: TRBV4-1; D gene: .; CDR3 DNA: TGCGCCAGCAGCCAAGGTGGGGGAGCAGATACGCAGTATTTT; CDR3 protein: CASSQGGGADTQYF
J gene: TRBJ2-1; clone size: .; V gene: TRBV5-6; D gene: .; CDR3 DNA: TGTGCCAGCAGCTTTTTGACAGCCTCCTACAATGAGCAGTTCTTC; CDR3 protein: CASSFLTASYNEQFF
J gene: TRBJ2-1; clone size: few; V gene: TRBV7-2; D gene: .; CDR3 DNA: TGTGCCAGCAGCGCGACCAGGGCTAGGGATGAGCAGTTCTTC; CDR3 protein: CASSATRARDEQFF
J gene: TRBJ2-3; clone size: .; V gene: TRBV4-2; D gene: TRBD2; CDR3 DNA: TGTGCCAGCAGCCAAGTTGGCGGGGGGTCGTCCATCACAGATACGCAGTATTTT; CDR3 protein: CASSQVGGGSSITDTQYF
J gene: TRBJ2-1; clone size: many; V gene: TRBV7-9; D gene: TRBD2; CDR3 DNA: TGTGCCTTTGGGCGGGGGGGCCTCTACAATGAGCAGTTCTTC; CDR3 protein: CAFGRGGLYNEQFF